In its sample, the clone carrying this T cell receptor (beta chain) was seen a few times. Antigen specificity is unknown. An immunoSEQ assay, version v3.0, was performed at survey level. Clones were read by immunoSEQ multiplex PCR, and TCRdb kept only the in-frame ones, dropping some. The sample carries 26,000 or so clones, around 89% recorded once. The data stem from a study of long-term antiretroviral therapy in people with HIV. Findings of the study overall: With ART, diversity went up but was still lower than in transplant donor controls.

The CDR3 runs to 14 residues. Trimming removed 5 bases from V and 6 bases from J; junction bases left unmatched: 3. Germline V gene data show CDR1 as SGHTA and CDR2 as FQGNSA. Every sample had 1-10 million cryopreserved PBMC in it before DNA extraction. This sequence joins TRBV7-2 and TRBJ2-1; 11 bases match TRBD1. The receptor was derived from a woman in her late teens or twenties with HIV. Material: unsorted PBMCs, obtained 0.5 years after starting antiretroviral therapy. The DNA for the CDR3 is TGTGCCAGCAGCCCCGGGACAGGGGGCAATGAGCAGTTCTTC. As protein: CASSPGTGGNEQFF.